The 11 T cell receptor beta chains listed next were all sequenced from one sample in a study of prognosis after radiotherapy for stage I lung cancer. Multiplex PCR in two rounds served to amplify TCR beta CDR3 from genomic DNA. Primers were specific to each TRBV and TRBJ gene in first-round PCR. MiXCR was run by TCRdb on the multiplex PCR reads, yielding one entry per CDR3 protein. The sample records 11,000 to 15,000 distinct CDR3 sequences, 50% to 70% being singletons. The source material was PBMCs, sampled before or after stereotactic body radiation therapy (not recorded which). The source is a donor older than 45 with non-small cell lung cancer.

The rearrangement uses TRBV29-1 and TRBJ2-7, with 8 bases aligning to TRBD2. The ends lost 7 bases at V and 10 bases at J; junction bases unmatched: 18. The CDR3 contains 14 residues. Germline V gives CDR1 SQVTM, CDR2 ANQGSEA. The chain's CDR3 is CSAWRTSSAGDQYF. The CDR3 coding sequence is TGCAGCGCATGGCGGACTAGCTCGGCTGGCGATCAGTACTTC.

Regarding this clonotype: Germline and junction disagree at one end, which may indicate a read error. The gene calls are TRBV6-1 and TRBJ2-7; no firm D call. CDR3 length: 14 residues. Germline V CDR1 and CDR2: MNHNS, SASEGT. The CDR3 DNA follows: TGTGCCAGCACCCCCTCGGCAATTCTCTACGATCAGTACTTC. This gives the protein CASTPSAILYDQYF.

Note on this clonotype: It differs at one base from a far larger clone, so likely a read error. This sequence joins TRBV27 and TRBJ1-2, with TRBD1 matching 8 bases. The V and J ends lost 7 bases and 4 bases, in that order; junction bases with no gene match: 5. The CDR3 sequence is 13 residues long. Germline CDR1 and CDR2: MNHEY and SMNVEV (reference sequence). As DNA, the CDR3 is TGTGCCAGCATTCTACAGGGGGGCTATGGCTACACCTTC. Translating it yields CASILQGGYGYTF.

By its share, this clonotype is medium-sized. Here the CDR3 DNA reads TGCAGTGCTATTTCCCCCGCCGGGACTAGTGTCTCCAATGAGCAGTTCTTC. It codes for CSAISPAGTSVSNEQFF. The V gene is TRBV20-1, the J gene TRBJ2-1; 8 nucleotides align to TRBD2. Unmatched junction bases numbered 17, after V lost 4 bases and J lost 6 bases. The CDR3 loop spans 17 amino acids. Germline CDR1 is DFQATT and CDR2 is SNEGSKA (reference sequence).

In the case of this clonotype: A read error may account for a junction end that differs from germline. For the CDR3, the DNA is TGTGCCAGCAGTTACTCCCCGTGGGGTGAGCATTTCTTC. Amino acids: CASSYSPWGEHFF. The chain has TRBV6-2 or TRBV6-3 and TRBJ2-1; D remains ambiguous. Germline CDR1 is MNHEY and CDR2 is SVGEGT. This CDR3 is built from 13 residues.

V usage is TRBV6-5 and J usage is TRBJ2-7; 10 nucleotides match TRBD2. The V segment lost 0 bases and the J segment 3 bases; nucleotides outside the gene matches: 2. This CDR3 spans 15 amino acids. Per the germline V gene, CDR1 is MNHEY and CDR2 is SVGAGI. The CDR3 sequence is CASSYSGLADYEQYF. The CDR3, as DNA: TGTGCCAGCAGTTACTCCGGACTAGCGGACTACGAGCAGTACTTC.

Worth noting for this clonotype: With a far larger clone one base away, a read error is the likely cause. The CDR3: CASIGIAGVVETQYF. For the CDR3, the DNA is TGTGCCAGCATTGGGATAGCGGGAGTGGTAGAGACCCAGTACTTC. The genes are TRBV12-3 or TRBV12-4 and TRBJ2-7; the match to TRBD2 covers 9 bases. The DNA end favors TRBJ2-5, so the J call may be wrong. CDR3 length: 15 residues.

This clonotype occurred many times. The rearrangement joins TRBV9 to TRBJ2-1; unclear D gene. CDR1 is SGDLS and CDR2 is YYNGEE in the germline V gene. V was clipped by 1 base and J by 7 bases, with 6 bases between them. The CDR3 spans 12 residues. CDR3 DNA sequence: TGTGCCAGCAGCGTAAGGATTAATGAGCAGTTCTTC. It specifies CASSVRINEQFF.

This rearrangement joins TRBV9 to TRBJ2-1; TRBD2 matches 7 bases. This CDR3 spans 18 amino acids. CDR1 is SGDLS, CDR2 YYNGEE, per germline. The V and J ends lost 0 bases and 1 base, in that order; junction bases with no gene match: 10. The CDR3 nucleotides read TGTGCCAGCAGCGTAGTGGGTTGGGCGGGAGAGTCCTACAATGAGCAGTTCTTC. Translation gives CASSVVGWAGESYNEQFF.

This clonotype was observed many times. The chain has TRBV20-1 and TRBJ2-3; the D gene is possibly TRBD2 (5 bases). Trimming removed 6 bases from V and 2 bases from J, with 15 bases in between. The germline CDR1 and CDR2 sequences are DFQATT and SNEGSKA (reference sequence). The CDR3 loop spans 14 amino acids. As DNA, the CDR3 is TGCAGTGCCATGACCGGAGGTAACACAGATACGCAGTATTTT. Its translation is CSAMTGGNTDTQYF.

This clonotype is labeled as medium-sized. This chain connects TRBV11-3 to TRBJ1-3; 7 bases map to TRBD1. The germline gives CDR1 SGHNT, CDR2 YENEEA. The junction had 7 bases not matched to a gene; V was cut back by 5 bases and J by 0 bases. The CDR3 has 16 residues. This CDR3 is CASSPRTGSSGNTIYF. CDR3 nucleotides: TGTGCCAGCAGCCCCAGGACAGGCAGCTCTGGAAACACCATATATTTT.